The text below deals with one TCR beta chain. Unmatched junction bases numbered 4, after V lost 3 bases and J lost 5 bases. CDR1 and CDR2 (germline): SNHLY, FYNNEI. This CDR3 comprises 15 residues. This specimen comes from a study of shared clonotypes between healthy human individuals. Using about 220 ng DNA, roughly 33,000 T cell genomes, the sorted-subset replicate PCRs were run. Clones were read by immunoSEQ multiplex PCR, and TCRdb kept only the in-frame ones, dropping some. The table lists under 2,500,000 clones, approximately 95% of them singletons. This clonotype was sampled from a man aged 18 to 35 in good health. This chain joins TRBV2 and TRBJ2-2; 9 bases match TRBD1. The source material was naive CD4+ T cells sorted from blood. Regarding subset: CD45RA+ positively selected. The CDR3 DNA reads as TGTGCCAGCAGTGACGTCGGACAGGGGACCGGGGAGCTGTTTTTT. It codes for CASSDVGQGTGELFF.